This T cell receptor beta chain came from a study of CD8+ T cells in alopecia areata. Study-level background: Scalp area affected, as a percentage, set the severity score of treated patients.

V lost 5 bases to trimming and J lost 2 bases; unmatched junction nucleotides: 7. The germline CDR1 and CDR2 sequences are MNHEY and SVGAGI. The CDR3 extends over 15 amino acids. As for treatment: oral pan-JAK inhibitor, 5-10 mg twice daily. From PBMCs, CD4+ and CD8+ T cells were sorted. cDNA serving as the sequencing template came from extracted, reverse transcribed RNA. TCRdb's table, derived via immunoSEQ multiplex PCR, lists solely in-frame clones and lacks some. The sample has 200,000 to 250,000 clones, 30% to 40% seen once; the top ten hold 0.48%. The table lists this clone with a count of one. The chain links TRBV6-5 to TRBJ2-7, with 9 bases fitting TRBD1. The sequences come from CD4+ T cells sorted from blood, collected at approximately week 30, from a patient treated with tofacitinib. This sequence originates from a human donor with alopecia areata. The CDR3 is CASSLRDRAAYEQYF. The CDR3 nucleotides read TGTGCCAGCAGTCTCCGGGACAGGGCCGCCTACGAGCAGTACTTC.